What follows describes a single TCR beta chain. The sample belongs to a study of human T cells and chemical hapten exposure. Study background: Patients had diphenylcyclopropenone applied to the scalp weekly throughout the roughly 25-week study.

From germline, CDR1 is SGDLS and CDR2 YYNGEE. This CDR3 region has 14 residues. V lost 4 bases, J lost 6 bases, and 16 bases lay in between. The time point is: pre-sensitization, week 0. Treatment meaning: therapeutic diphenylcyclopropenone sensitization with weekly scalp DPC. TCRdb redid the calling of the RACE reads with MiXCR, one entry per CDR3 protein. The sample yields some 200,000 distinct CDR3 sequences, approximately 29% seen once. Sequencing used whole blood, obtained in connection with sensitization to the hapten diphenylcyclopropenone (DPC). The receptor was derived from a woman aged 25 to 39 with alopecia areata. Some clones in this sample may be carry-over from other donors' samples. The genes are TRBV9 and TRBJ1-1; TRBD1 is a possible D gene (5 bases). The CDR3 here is CASSPTYWGAEAFF. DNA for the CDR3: TGTGCCAGCAGCCCAACCTACTGGGGGGCTGAAGCTTTCTTT.